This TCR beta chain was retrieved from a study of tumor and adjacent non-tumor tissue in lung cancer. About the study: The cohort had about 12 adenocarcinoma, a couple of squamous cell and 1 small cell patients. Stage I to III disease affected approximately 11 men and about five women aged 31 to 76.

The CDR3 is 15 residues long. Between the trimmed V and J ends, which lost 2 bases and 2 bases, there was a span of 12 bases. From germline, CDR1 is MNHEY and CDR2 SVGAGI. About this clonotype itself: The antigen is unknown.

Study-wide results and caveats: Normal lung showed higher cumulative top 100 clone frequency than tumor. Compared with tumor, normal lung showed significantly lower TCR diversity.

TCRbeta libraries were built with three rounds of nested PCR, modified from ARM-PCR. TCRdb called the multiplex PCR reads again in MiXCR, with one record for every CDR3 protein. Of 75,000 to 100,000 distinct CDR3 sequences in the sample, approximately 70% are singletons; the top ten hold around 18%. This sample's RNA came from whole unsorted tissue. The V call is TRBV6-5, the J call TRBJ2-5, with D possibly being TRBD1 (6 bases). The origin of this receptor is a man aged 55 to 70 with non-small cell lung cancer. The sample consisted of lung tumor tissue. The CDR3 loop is CASSYQGTQQETQYF. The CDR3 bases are TGTGCCAGCAGTTACCAAGGGACACAACAAGAGACCCAGTACTTC.